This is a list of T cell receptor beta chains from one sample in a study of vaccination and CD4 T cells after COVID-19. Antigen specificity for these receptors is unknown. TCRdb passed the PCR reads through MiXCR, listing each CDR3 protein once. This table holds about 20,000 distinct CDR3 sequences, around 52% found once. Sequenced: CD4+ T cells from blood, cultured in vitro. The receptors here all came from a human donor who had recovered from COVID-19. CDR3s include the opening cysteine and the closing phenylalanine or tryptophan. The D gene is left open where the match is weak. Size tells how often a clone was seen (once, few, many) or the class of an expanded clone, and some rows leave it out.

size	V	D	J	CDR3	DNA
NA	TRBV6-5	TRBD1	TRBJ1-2	CASSYQRQGYGYTF	TGTGCCAGCAGTTACCAGAGACAGGGGTATGGCTACACCTTC
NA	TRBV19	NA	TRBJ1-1	CASSSHGGMNTEAFF	TGTGCCAGTAGCTCTCATGGGGGCATGAACACTGAAGCTTTCTTT
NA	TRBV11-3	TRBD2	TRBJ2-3	CASSSGLAGVTDTQYF	TGTGCCAGCAGCTCGGGACTAGCGGGAGTCACAGATACGCAGTATTTT
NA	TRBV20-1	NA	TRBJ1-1	CSARRDLNTEAFF	TGCAGTGCTAGGCGGGATCTGAACACTGAAGCTTTCTTT
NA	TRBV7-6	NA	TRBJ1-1	CASSLRQYTEAFF	TGTGCCAGCAGCTTGAGACAGTACACTGAAGCTTTCTTT
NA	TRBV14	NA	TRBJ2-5	CASSRWGLPETQYF	TGTGCCAGCAGCCGCTGGGGGTTACCAGAGACCCAGTACTTC
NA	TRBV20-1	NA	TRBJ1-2	CSARDLKDFYGYTF	TGCAGTGCTAGAGATCTGAAAGACTTCTATGGCTACACCTTC
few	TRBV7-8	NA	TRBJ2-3	CASSLAHGGPDTQYF	TGTGCCAGCAGCTTAGCTCACGGGGGGCCAGATACGCAGTATTTT
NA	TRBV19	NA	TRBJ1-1	CASSIEWGAAEAFF	TGTGCCAGTAGTATAGAATGGGGGGCTGCTGAAGCTTTCTTT
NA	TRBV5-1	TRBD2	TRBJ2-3	CASRGGSERTDTQYF	TGCGCCAGCAGGGGAGGGTCGGAGCGCACAGATACGCAGTATTTT
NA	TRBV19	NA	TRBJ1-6	CASSIGLLRDGVNSPLHF	TGTGCCAGTAGTATAGGCCTGCTCCGGGACGGTGTTAATTCACCCCTCCACTTT
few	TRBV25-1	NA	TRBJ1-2	CASNGGGASYTF	TGTGCCAGCAATGGAGGGGGGGCAAGCTACACCTTC
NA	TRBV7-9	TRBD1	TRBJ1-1	CASSLEGGGLYTEAFF	TGTGCCAGCAGCTTAGAAGGGGGCGGTTTGTACACTGAAGCTTTCTTT
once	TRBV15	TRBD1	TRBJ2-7	CATSRDSTGGFYEQYF	TGTGCCACCAGCAGAGATAGTACAGGGGGCTTCTACGAGCAGTACTTC
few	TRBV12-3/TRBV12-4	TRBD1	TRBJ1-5	CASSLADRGLGQPQHF	TGTGCCAGCAGTTTAGCCGACAGGGGGCTAGGGCAGCCCCAGCATTTT
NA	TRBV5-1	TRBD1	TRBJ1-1	CASSPRQGGTEAFF	TGCGCCAGCAGTCCGAGGCAGGGGGGGACTGAAGCTTTCTTT
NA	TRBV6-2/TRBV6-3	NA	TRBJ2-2	CASSYSGVDTGELFF	TGTGCCAGCAGTTACTCGGGGGTTGACACCGGGGAGCTGTTTTTT
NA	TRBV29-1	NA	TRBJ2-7	CSVSGTPYEQYF	TGCAGCGTTTCGGGGACACCCTACGAGCAGTACTTC
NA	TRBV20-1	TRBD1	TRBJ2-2	CSGDRGGGELFF	TGCAGTGGGGACAGGGGCGGTGGGGAGCTGTTTTTT
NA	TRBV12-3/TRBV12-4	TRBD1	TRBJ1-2	CASTLGRGHNYGYTF	TGTGCCAGCACCCTGGGCAGGGGGCATAACTATGGCTACACCTTC
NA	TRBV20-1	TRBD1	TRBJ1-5	CSAVGQGELNQPQHF	TGCAGTGCTGTGGGCCAGGGGGAGCTGAATCAGCCCCAGCATTTT
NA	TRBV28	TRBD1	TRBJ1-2	CASRQTGIYGYTF	TGTGCCAGCAGGCAGACAGGGATCTATGGCTACACCTTC
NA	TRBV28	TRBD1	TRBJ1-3	CASSFKYRDSSGNTIYF	TGTGCCAGCAGTTTCAAATACCGGGACAGCTCTGGAAACACCATATATTTT
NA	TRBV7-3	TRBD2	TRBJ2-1	CASSLMGGYNEQFF	TGTGCCAGCAGCTTAATGGGAGGGTACAATGAGCAGTTCTTC
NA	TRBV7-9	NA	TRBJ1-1	CASSFQGNTEAFF	TGTGCCAGCAGCTTCCAGGGAAACACTGAAGCTTTCTTT
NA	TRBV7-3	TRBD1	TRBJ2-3	CASSLRGQAVSGTQYF	TGTGCCAGCAGCTTAAGGGGACAGGCGGTTTCGGGTACGCAGTATTTT
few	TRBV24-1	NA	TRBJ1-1	CATSDSREVNTEAFF	TGTGCCACCAGTGATTCCCGGGAAGTGAACACTGAAGCTTTCTTT
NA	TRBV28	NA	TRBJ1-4	CASSLLRGVGEKLFF	TGTGCCAGCAGTCTTCTTAGGGGGGTGGGCGAAAAACTGTTTTTT
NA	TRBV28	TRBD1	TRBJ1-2	CASSPPDRGLLGYTF	TGTGCCAGCAGTCCTCCGGACAGGGGGCTTCTTGGCTACACCTTC
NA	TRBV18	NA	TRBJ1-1	CASSPLQLDQLNTEAFF	TGTGCCAGCTCACCACTTCAATTGGATCAGCTGAACACTGAAGCTTTCTTT
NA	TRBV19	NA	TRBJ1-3	CASSFRPVGGNTIYF	TGTGCCAGTAGCTTCCGGCCGGTGGGAGGAAACACCATATATTTT
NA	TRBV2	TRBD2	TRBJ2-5	CASSTGLAGGQETQYF	TGTGCCAGCAGTACCGGACTAGCGGGGGGCCAAGAGACCCAGTACTTC
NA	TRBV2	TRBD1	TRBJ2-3	CATRRTGSTDTQYF	TGTGCCACCAGGCGGACAGGGTCCACAGATACGCAGTATTTT
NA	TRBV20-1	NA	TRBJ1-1	CSARTVNTEAFF	TGCAGTGCCCGGACAGTGAACACTGAAGCTTTCTTT
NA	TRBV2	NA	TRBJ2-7	CASSEFSGVPYEQYF	TGTGCCAGCAGTGAATTCTCAGGGGTCCCTTACGAGCAGTACTTC
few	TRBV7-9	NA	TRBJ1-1	CASSPQKHGANTEAFF	TGTGCCAGCAGCCCTCAAAAACATGGGGCGAACACTGAAGCTTTCTTT
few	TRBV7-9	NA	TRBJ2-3	CASSLLAWGRTDTQYF	TGTGCCAGCAGCTTACTAGCGTGGGGCCGCACAGATACGCAGTATTTT
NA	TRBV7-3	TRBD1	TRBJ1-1	CASSLTWGGGLTEAFF	TGTGCCAGCAGCTTAACGTGGGGAGGGGGCTTGACTGAAGCTTTCTTT
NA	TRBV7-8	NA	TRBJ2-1	CASSSSGYPLDEQFF	TGTGCCAGCAGCTCATCCGGGTACCCTCTGGATGAGCAGTTCTTC
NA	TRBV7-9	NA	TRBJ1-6	CASSPYRGSPLHF	TGTGCCAGCAGCCCCTATCGTGGATCACCCCTCCACTTT
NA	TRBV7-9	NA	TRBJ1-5	CASSKLSNQPQHF	TGTGCCAGCAGCAAACTTAGCAATCAGCCCCAGCATTTT
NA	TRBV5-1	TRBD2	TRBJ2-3	CASNPAGHPTDTQYF	TGCGCCAGCAACCCAGCGGGGCACCCCACAGATACGCAGTATTTT
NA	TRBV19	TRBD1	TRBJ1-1	CASNPGTGLKGGTEAFF	TGTGCCAGTAACCCCGGGACAGGCCTAAAAGGAGGCACTGAAGCTTTCTTT
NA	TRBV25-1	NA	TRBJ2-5	CASTKNVIGGETQYF	TGTGCCAGCACCAAGAATGTTATCGGCGGGGAGACCCAGTACTTC
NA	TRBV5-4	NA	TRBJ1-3	CASSLGTPSGNTIYF	TGTGCCAGCAGCTTGGGTACCCCCTCTGGAAACACCATATATTTT
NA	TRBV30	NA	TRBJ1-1	CAWGRGPNQGAFF	TGTGCCTGGGGGCGGGGTCCCAACCAGGGGGCTTTCTTT
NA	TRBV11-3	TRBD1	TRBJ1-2	CASSPARDSIGYTF	TGTGCCAGCAGCCCAGCTAGGGACAGTATAGGCTACACCTTC
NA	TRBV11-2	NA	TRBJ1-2	CASSKTLFYGYTF	TGTGCCAGCAGCAAGACATTGTTTTATGGCTACACCTTC
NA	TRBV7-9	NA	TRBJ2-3	CASSPPGGSTDTQYF	TGTGCCAGCAGCCCCCCTGGGGGCAGCACAGATACGCAGTATTTT
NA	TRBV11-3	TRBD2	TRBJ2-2	CASSLEVGLVDAGELFF	TGTGCCAGCAGCTTAGAAGTGGGACTAGTAGATGCCGGGGAGCTGTTTTTT
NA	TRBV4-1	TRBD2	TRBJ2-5	CASRKGLAGEETQYF	TGCGCCAGCAGGAAAGGACTAGCGGGGGAGGAGACCCAGTACTTC
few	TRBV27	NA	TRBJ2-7	CASSLSRYAYEQYF	TGTGCCAGCAGTTTATCACGCTACGCCTACGAGCAGTACTTC
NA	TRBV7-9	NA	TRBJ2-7	CASSLRNNDYEQYF	TGTGCCAGCAGCTTGCGGAACAACGACTACGAGCAGTACTTC